This T cell receptor beta chain is from a study of T-cell memory formation after mild COVID-19. Study-level information: TCR clusters mostly belonged to single donors.

Trimming took 5 bases from V and 5 from J, leaving 9 bases between them. From germline, CDR1 is MDHEN and CDR2 SYDVKM. There are 12 residues in the CDR3. MiXCR was run by TCRdb on the 5' RACE reads, yielding one entry per CDR3 protein. The data show about 500,000 distinct CDR3 sequences, with roughly 20% seen just once and around 12% held by the top ten. The source of this sequence is an adult woman who had mild COVID-19 (a few samples of this study predate the infection). Cell type and time point are not known. The J gene is TRBJ2-5, the V gene TRBV28; D remains unclear. The specimen sequenced was PBMCs or a T cell subset sorted from them (not recorded which). The CDR3 DNA follows: TGTGCCAGCAGTACCCCCCCGGAGACCCAGTACTTC. It translates to CASSTPPETQYF.